This T cell receptor beta chain was identified in a study of T cells after yellow fever vaccination. UMIs and a universal primer site were added when TCR cDNA was made by 5'RACE template switching. TCRdb reprocessed the 5' RACE reads via MiXCR and lists one record per CDR3 protein. In the table there are more than 90,000 distinct CDR3 sequences, roughly 6.8% of which are singletons. This clonotype was recorded many times. Antigen specificity is unknown. Germline and junction disagree at one end, which may indicate a read error. Germline lookup yields CDR1 SGHRS and CDR2 YFSETQ. The CDR3 runs 13 residues. Whole-study results and caveats: Faster peaking, at day 5 versus 15, marked a secondary response that was weaker. A large majority of primary-vaccination clones showed up again after the booster (around 96% CD4, approximately 90% CD8).

The V call is TRBV5-1, the J call TRBJ2-5; tentative D call: TRBD1 (6 bases). Sequences were derived from CD4+ T cells sorted from PBMCs, sampled roughly 46 days after the first yellow fever vaccination. The TCR originated in a man in his late teens or twenties who received the YFV17D yellow fever vaccine. The CDR3 DNA is TGTGCCAGCAGCTCTTCAGGGGAAGAGACCCAGTACTTC. Translation: CASSSSGEETQYF.